Listed below are T cell receptor beta chains from one sample, sequenced in a study of tumor T cells in aggressive B-cell lymphoma. Assay: immunoSEQ multiplex PCR; the TCRdb copy retains only in-frame clones and omits some. Of over a thousand clones detected, around 90% appear once; the ten largest clones hold 10% to 15%. The sample was tumor tissue. The source is an adult with diffuse large B cell lymphoma. Each CDR3 is given with its conserved first and last residue. Fields, in order: V gene, CDR3 protein.

TRBV7-2 | CVSSLAFRAGGIDEQFF
TRBV7-9 | CASSSSGRAADTQYF
TRBV27 | CASSPSVTSGRGEQYF
TRBV5-1 | CASSLENRDHEQYF
TRBV6-5 | CASSYELAGVGEQFF
TRBV19 | CASSTSGTGLYEQYF
TRBV7-2 | CASSFGQGGSPLHF
TRBV19 | CASSMYRDRGFDTGELFF
TRBV19 | CASSMKPSGSLGTYNEQFF
TRBV18 | CASSPFGGSGYNEQFF
TRBV6-4 | CASSYSWRHYNEQFF
TRBV6-5 | CASSWGQGGEKLFF
TRBV27 | CASSVGTDINNEQFF
TRBV5-1 | CASSLSPTEVITYGYTF
TRBV7-2 | CASSLNPGPYEQYF
TRBV16 | CASSQESIGGTQYF
TRBV19 | CASSMTGNTEAFF
TRBV10-2 | CASGILAGVNTEAFF
TRBV11-2 | CASSSSSGRVNEQFF
TRBV4-1 | CASSQDRVSYEQYF
TRBV5-6 | CASSLTGLSNQPQHF
TRBV5-1 | CASSTETGTSYEQFF